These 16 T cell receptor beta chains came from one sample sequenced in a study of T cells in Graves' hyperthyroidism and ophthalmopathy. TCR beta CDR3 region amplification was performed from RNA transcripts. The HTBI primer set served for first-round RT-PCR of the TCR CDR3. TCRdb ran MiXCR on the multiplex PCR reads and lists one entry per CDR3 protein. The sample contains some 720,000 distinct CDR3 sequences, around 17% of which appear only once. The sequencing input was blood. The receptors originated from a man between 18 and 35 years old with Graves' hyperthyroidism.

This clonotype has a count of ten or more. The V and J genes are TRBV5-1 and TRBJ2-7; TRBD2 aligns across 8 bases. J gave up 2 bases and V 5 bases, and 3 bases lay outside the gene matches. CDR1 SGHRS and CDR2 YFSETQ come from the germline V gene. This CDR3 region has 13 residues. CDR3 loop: CASRTSEAYEQYF. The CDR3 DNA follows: TGCGCCAGCAGGACTAGCGAGGCCTACGAGCAGTACTTC.

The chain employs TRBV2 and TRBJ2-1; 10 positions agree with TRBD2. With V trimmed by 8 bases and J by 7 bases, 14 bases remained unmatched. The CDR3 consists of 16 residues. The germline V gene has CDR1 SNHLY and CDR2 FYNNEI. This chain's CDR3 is CASCKPIAGGGNEQFF. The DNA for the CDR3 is TGTGCCAGCTGTAAACCAATAGCGGGAGGTGGGAATGAGCAGTTCTTC.

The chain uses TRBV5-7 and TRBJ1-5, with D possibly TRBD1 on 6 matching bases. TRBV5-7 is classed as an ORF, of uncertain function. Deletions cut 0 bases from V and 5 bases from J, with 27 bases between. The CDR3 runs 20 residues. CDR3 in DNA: TGTGCCAGCAGCTTGGAATTACGATTTCGGGACCAGGGGTCCTATCAGCCCCAGCATTTT. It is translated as CASSLELRFRDQGSYQPQHF.

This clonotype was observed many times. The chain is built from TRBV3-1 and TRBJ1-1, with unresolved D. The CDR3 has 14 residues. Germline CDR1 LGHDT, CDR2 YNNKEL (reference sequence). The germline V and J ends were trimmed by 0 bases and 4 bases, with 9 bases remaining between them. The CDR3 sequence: CASSQDSGFTEAFF. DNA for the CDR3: TGTGCCAGCAGCCAAGACTCCGGATTCACTGAAGCTTTCTTT.

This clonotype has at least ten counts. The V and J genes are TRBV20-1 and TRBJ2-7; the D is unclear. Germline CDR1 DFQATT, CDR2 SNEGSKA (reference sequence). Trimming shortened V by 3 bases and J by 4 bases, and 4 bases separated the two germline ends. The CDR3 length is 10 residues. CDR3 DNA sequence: TGCAGTGCTAGTAAATACGAGCAGTACTTC. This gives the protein CSASKYEQYF.

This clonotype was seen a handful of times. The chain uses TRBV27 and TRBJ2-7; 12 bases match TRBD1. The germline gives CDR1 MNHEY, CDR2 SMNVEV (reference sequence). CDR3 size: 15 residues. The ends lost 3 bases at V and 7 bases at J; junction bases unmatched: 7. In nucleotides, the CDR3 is TGTGCCAGCAGTTTGGGGGGACAGGGGGCTGAGGAGCAGTACTTC. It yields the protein CASSLGGQGAEEQYF.

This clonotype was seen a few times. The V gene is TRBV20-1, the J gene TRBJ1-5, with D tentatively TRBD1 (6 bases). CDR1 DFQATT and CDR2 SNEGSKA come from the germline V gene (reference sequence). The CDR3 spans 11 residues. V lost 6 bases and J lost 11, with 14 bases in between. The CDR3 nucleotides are TGCAGTGCAAGGGGGGGGATGGCCCAGCATTTT. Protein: CSARGGMAQHF.

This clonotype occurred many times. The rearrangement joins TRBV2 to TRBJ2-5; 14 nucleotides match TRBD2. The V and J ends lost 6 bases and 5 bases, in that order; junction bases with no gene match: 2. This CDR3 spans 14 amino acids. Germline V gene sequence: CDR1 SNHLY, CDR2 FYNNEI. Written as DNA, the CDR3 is TGTGCCAGCAGGGGACTAGCGGGAGTGGAGACCCAGTACTTC. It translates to CASRGLAGVETQYF.

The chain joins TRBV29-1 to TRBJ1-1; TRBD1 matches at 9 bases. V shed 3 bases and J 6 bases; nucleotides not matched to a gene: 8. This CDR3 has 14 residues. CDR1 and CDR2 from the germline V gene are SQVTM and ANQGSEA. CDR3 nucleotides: TGCAGCGTTGATCCGGGACAGGGTAGGCCTGAAGCTTTCTTT. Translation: CSVDPGQGRPEAFF.

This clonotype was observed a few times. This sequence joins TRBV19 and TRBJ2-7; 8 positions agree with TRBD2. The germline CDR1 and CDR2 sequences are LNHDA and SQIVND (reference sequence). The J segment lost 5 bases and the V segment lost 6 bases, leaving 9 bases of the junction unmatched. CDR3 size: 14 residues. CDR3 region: CASRVSGSLNEQYF. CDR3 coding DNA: TGTGCCAGTAGGGTGAGCGGGAGCTTGAACGAGCAGTACTTC.

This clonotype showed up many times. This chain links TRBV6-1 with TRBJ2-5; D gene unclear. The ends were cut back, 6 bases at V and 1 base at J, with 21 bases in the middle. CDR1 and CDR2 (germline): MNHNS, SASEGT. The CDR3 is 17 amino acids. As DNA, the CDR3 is TGTGCCAGCAGGAGATTGGGATCTACCCTTTTCCAAGAGACCCAGTACTTC. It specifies CASRRLGSTLFQETQYF.

The CDR3 sequence: CATSKRGSVNTGELFF. CDR3 DNA: TGTGCCACCAGCAAGAGGGGATCGGTGAACACCGGGGAGCTGTTTTTT. The rearrangement uses TRBV15 and TRBJ2-2; either TRBD1 or TRBD2 may supply D (5 bases each). V dropped 4 bases and J dropped 1 base, with 13 bases sitting between them. CDR1 and CDR2 from the germline V gene are LNHNV and YYDKDF (reference sequence). CDR3 length: 16 amino acids.

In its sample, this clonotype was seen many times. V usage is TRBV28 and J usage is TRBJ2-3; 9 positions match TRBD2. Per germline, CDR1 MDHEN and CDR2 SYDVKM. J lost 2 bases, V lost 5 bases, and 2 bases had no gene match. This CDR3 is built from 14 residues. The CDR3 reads CASSSGRITDTQYF. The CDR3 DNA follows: TGTGCCAGCAGTAGCGGGAGGATCACAGATACGCAGTATTTT.

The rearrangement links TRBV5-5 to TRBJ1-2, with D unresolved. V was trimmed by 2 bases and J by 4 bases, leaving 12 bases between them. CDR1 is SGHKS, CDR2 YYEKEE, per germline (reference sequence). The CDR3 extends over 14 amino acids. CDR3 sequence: CASSLIGRSYGYTF. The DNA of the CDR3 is TGTGCCAGCAGCTTAATCGGACGGAGCTATGGCTACACCTTC. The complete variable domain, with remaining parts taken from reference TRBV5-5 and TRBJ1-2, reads DAGVTQSPTHLIKTRGQQVTLRCSPISGHKSVSWYQQVLGQGPQFIFQYYEKEERGRGNFPDRFSARQFPNYSSELNVNALLLGDSALYLCASSLIGRSYGYTFGSGTRLTVV.

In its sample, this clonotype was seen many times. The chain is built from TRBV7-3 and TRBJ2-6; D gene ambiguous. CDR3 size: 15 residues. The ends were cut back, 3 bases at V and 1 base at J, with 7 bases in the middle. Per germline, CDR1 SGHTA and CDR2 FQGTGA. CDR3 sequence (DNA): TGTGCCAGCAGCTTCGACCCTTCTGGGGCCAACGTCCTGACTTTC. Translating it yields CASSFDPSGANVLTF.

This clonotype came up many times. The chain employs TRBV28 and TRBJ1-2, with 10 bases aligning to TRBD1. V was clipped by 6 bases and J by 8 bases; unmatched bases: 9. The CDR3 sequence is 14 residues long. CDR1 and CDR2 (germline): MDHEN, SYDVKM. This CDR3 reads CASSPDRGQRGYTF. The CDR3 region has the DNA TGTGCCAGCAGCCCCGACAGGGGGCAGAGGGGCTACACCTTC.